A selection of T cell receptor beta chains follows, all from one sample in a study of human T cells and chemical hapten exposure. TCRdb independently ran MiXCR on the RACE reads; one entry per CDR3 protein. Among 150,000 to 200,000 distinct CDR3 sequences listed, around a quarter were seen once. Sequenced here: whole blood, sampled in connection with sensitization to the hapten diphenylcyclopropenone (DPC). The receptor source for this set is a woman between 40 and 55 years old with alopecia areata. Some clones in this sample may be carry-over from other donors' samples. Each CDR3 is given with its conserved first and last residue. Fields, in order: clone size, V gene, D gene, J gene, CDR3 DNA, CDR3 protein. D genes are given only for firm matches. Rows may omit the clone size; those that give it use once, few, many or a size class.

few	TRBV5-1	TRBD1	TRBJ1-3	TGCGCCAGCAGTCCTTCGACAGGGGGATTTGGAAACACCATATATTTT	CASSPSTGGFGNTIYF
few	TRBV7-3	-	TRBJ2-1	TGTGCCAGCAGCTTAATGTGGGGGGCGGATGAGCAGTTCTTC	CASSLMWGADEQFF
few	TRBV10-3	-	TRBJ2-1	TGTGCCATCAGTGAAACGGCGGTTGGCTCCTACAATGAGCAGTTCTTC	CAISETAVGSYNEQFF
few	TRBV6-2/TRBV6-3	-	TRBJ2-7	TGTGCCAGCAAAAGCCCGGGCAACTCCTACGAGCAGTACTTC	CASKSPGNSYEQYF
-	TRBV11-1	TRBD1	TRBJ2-3	TGTGCCAGCAGCTCCTTCGGACAGGGCGCGGATACGCAGTATTTT	CASSSFGQGADTQYF
-	TRBV20-1	TRBD2	TRBJ2-7	TGCAGTGCTAGAAGGTCGCTAGCGGAACCCTACGAGCAGTACTTC	CSARRSLAEPYEQYF
few	TRBV7-2	TRBD2	TRBJ2-2	TGTGCCAGCAGCTTAAGTAGCGGGGGGAGGGCCGGTGGCACCGGGGAGCTGTTTTTT	CASSLSSGGRAGGTGELFF
-	TRBV20-1	-	TRBJ2-1	TGCAGTGCTAACCGAGATTACAATGAGCAGTTCTTC	CSANRDYNEQFF
-	TRBV4-2	TRBD1	TRBJ1-1	TGTGCCAGCAGCATAGCCGGGACAGGGGGCAACACTGAAGCTTTCTTT	CASSIAGTGGNTEAFF
few	TRBV19	TRBD1	TRBJ2-1	TGTGCCAGTAGTACGTCCGGGACAGGGCCTTATGAGCAGTTCTTC	CASSTSGTGPYEQFF
-	TRBV9	-	TRBJ2-1	TGTGCCAGCAGCGTTCGTCCAGCCGCTGAGCAGTTCTTC	CASSVRPAAEQFF
-	TRBV15	-	TRBJ1-2	TGTGCCACCAGCAGAGATCGCGCGTTGGGTGGCTACACCTTC	CATSRDRALGGYTF
few	TRBV20-1	TRBD2	TRBJ2-5	TGCAGTGCGACGAGCGGGAGCGCTCAAGAGACCCAGTACTTC	CSATSGSAQETQYF
few	TRBV28	-	TRBJ1-6	TGTGCCAGCAGCCCGCGAAGGGCCAGTGCCTATAATTCACCCCTCCACTTT	CASSPRRASAYNSPLHF
few	TRBV5-1	TRBD2	TRBJ2-5	TGCGCCAGCAGCATGGGGGGGATTCAAGAGACCCAGTACTTC	CASSMGGIQETQYF
few	TRBV6-2/TRBV6-3	-	TRBJ1-5	TGTGCCAGCAGTTACGAACAGGGAAATCAGCCCCAGCATTTT	CASSYEQGNQPQHF
-	TRBV9	-	TRBJ2-1	TGTGCCAGCAGCGCTGCCCAGGGGTCCGAGTATTACAATGAGCAGTTCTTC	CASSAAQGSEYYNEQFF
-	TRBV4-2	TRBD2	TRBJ2-6	TGTGCCAGCAGCCAAGATATAGCTAGCGGTAATGTTGGGGCCAACGTCCTGACTTTC	CASSQDIASGNVGANVLTF
few	TRBV5-1	TRBD1	TRBJ1-1	TGCGCCAGCAATCTACAGGGGAGGGCGAACACTGAAGCTTTCTTT	CASNLQGRANTEAFF
few	TRBV20-1	-	TRBJ2-5	TGCAGTGCTAGGGTTGGGGTGCTTATCGGCGAGACCCAGTACTTC	CSARVGVLIGETQYF
few	TRBV24-1	TRBD1	TRBJ2-1	TGTGCCACCAGTGACGCCTCGCCGACAGGGGGTATCTACAATGAGCAGTTCTTC	CATSDASPTGGIYNEQFF
few	TRBV13	-	TRBJ1-3	TGTGCCAGCAGCTTCGGGGGTTTCTCCGGAAACACCATATATTTT	CASSFGGFSGNTIYF
-	TRBV29-1	-	TRBJ2-1	TGCAGCAGCGCTAGCTCCTACAATGAGCAGTTCTTC	CSSASSYNEQFF
few	TRBV29-1	-	TRBJ1-2	TGCAGCGTTGAAAGATCCTATGGCTACACCTTC	CSVERSYGYTF
few	TRBV30	-	TRBJ2-1	TGTGCCTGGAGTCGCCAGGGCAATGAGCAGTTCTTC	CAWSRQGNEQFF
few	TRBV4-3	-	TRBJ2-1	TGCGCCAGCAGCCAAGATCTGGGATTGGCGAATGAGCAGTTCTTC	CASSQDLGLANEQFF
-	TRBV4-3	-	TRBJ1-1	TGCGCCAGCAGCCAAACAGACAGCACTGAAGCTTTCTTT	CASSQTDSTEAFF
-	TRBV4-1	-	TRBJ1-1	TGCGCCAGCAGCCAGGGGAACACTGAAGCTTTCTTT	CASSQGNTEAFF
-	TRBV29-1	TRBD1	TRBJ1-1	TGCAGCGTCCAACGACAGGGCGGGGCTTTCTTT	CSVQRQGGAFF
-	TRBV11-3	TRBD2	TRBJ2-3	TGTGCCAGCAGCCAAAAGCGGGAGGGCCGCAATACGCAGTATTTT	CASSQKREGRNTQYF
few	TRBV10-3	TRBD2	TRBJ2-3	TGTGCCATTGCTAGCGGCTCTAGCACAGATACGCAGTATTTT	CAIASGSSTDTQYF
-	TRBV3-1	TRBD2	TRBJ2-3	TGTGCCAGCAGCCTCCTAGCGGGAGTGGAGCAGTATTTT	CASSLLAGVEQYF
-	TRBV7-2	-	TRBJ2-5	TGTGCCAGCAGCTTAGCCCCGGGACCCGGATCCCAAGAGACCCAGTACTTC	CASSLAPGPGSQETQYF
-	TRBV12-3/TRBV12-4	TRBD1	TRBJ2-2	TGTGCCAGCAGCTACACAGGGGGCATGGGGACCGGGGAGCTGTTTTTT	CASSYTGGMGTGELFF
few	TRBV12-3/TRBV12-4	-	TRBJ1-5	TGTGCCAGCAGTAATACAGGACGACCCCAGCATTTT	CASSNTGRPQHF
-	TRBV7-2	TRBD1	TRBJ1-6	TGTGTCAGCAGCTCTGACAGGGTTGCACGATCACCCCTCCACTTT	CVSSSDRVARSPLHF
-	TRBV28	TRBD1	TRBJ2-5	TGTGCCAGCAGTTTCGACAGGGGGCTAGGTAGTGGGAGGCCAGAGACCCAGTACTTC	CASSFDRGLGSGRPETQYF
few	TRBV6-5	-	TRBJ1-2	TGTGCCAGCAGGCAGGGAAACGACTACACCTTC	CASRQGNDYTF
-	TRBV28	-	TRBJ1-4	TGTGCCAGCAGTTTCCAACCCGCTTCCAGGGAAAAACTGTTTTTT	CASSFQPASREKLFF
-	TRBV7-2	-	TRBJ1-5	TGTGCCAGCAGCTTTTACCAGAATCAGCCCCAGCATTTT	CASSFYQNQPQHF
few	TRBV7-2	-	TRBJ2-7	TGTGCCAGCAGCGGGGACTGGAGCTCCTACGAGCAGTACTTC	CASSGDWSSYEQYF
-	TRBV10-3	TRBD1	TRBJ1-1	TGTGCCACCCAAACTCAGGGGGCGGACACTGAAGCTTTCTTT	CATQTQGADTEAFF
few	TRBV28	TRBD1	TRBJ1-1	TGTGCCAGCAGTTCGACAGGGGCTAAAGCTTTCTTT	CASSSTGAKAFF
-	TRBV5-5	-	TRBJ2-7	TGTGCCAGCAGCTCCACAGCCAGGGAGCAGTACTTC	CASSSTAREQYF
few	TRBV7-2	TRBD1	TRBJ2-5	TGTGCCAGCAGCTCCCAGGGGGGACAGGGGCAGGTGACCCAGTACTTC	CASSSQGGQGQVTQYF
-	TRBV29-1	-	TRBJ1-2	TGCAGCGTTGAAGGCGTCCGCTATGGCTACACCTTC	CSVEGVRYGYTF